This record covers a single TCR beta chain. These data originate in a study of CD8+ T cells in alopecia areata. As for the study in general: People stayed on tofacitinib for 6 to 18 months, then stopped the drug for 6 months.

Extraction of RNA preceded its reverse transcription into cDNA, which served as the sequencing template. Data came from immunoSEQ multiplex PCR; TCRdb stores just in-frame clones and leaves some out. Of about 200,000 clones listed, over 60% were seen once; the top ten hold around 3.9%. V was trimmed by 6 bases and J by 5 bases, leaving 7 bases between them. CDR1 and CDR2 (germline): SNHLY, FYNNEI. CDR3 size: 11 residues. Treatment in this sample: oral pan-JAK inhibitor, 5-10 mg twice daily. Specimens obtained from alopecia areata patients comprised lesional scalp punch biopsies and peripheral blood. PBMCs, the starting material, were the source of sorted CD4+ and CD8+ T cells.

This clonotype was sampled from a human donor with alopecia areata. Sequenced here: CD4+ T cells sorted from blood, sampled at week 4, from a patient treated with tofacitinib. The V gene is TRBV2, the J gene TRBJ2-5; unclear D gene. DNA for the CDR3: TGTGCCAGCAGCACCTTTGAGACCCAGTACTTC. It translates to CASSTFETQYF. Filled out from reference TRBV2 and TRBJ2-5, the complete variable domain reads EPEVTQTPSHQVTQMGQEVILRCVPISNHLYFYWYRQILGQKVEFLVSFYNNEISEKSEIFDDQFSVERPDGSNFTLKIRSTKLEDSAMYFCASSTFETQYFGPGTRLLVL.